The clone carrying this T cell receptor (beta chain) was picked up a small number of times. What it binds is not known. Germline V gives CDR1 SEHNR, CDR2 FQNEAQ (reference sequence). The germline V and J ends were trimmed by 4 bases and 5 bases, with 11 bases remaining between them. This CDR3 region has 13 residues. The TCR beta cDNA libraries contained unique molecular identifiers. Some 500,000 cDNA molecules were obtained from approximately 0.91 to 9.4 million T cells. TCRdb itself ran the PCR reads through MiXCR, one entry per CDR3 protein. The table includes around 400,000 distinct CDR3 sequences, roughly 30% detected once. The entry originates in a study of post-analysis software for immune sequencing data. The wider study: Relapsing-remitting, secondary progressive and progressive-relapsing multiple sclerosis courses were included. Study-level findings and limits: Normalized Chao1 diversity was significantly lower in multiple sclerosis patients than in controls. Patients showed TRBV5-6, TRBV5-1 and TRBV20-1 among five TRBV segments more frequent than in controls.

The sequencing input was blood. This clonotype originated in a girl aged 5-17 years with multiple sclerosis. The chain couples TRBV7-9 to TRBJ1-2; no clear D gene. The CDR3 DNA sequence: TGTGCCAGCAGCTCCATCGACACTTATGGCTACACCTTC. Amino acid sequence: CASSSIDTYGYTF.